This entry concerns a single TCR beta chain. There is no known antigen for this receptor. Nothing much larger sits one base from this clone, and base qualities are not available. To identify antigen-specific CD4+ T cell clonotypes by their expansion, the ViraFEST assay first stimulated PBMC with viral peptide pools and then applied TCR sequencing. After roughly 11 days of culture, CD4+ T cells were isolated with the EasySep CD4+ T cell isolation kit. None of the healthy vaccine recipients had a prior SARS-CoV-2 infection, which was confirmed by nucleocapsid antibody tests that came back negative both before and after vaccination. Two million PBMC per well were cultured in IMDM with about 5.4% human AB serum, 7.5 to 10 IU/ml IL-2 and gentamicin, plus 10 ug/ml peptides. On days 3 and 7, half of the culture medium was replaced with fresh IL-2-containing medium. Unless otherwise noted, each peptide stimulation condition was cultured in triplicate wells. Using Ficoll-Paque Plus gradient centrifugation, PBMC were separated from whole blood and then either used fresh or cryopreserved at -140C. Overlapping peptide pools spanned the spike proteins of SARS-CoV-2 and the common cold coronaviruses HCoV-NL63, HCoV-OC43 and HCoV-229E. Genomic DNA was extracted from cultured CD4+ T cells with the QIAamp micro DNA kit.

Counted from cysteine to valine, this CDR3 has 14 amino acids. The DNA shown is the 42-base CDR3, in frame from base 1. The germline V gene yields SGHRS for CDR1 and YFSETQ for CDR2. Trimming at the junction amounts to 4 bases on V and 2 bases on J, and the germline ends lie 13 bases apart. The library was made by the immunoSEQ multiplex PCR assay. DNA from the CD4+ T cells that had been cultured and isolated underwent TCR beta CDR3 sequencing. The authors processed their data as follows. The analysis removed non-productive TCR sequences, trimmed reads to the CDR3 region, and retained only CDR3s that were 7 or more amino acids long. Antigen-specific clonotypes were identified with the MANAFEST web app by comparing expansion in peptide wells against reference cultures. For clones to be considered positive, expansion at FDR<0.05 versus reference and all other wells, an odds ratio above 5, and a frequency above 0.1% in two replicate wells were required. Cross-reactive clonotypes were defined as significantly expanded in SARS-CoV-2 spike wells and in at least one common cold coronavirus spike condition. CDR3 similarity was assessed by Levenshtein distance using the stringdist R package, and unrooted trees were constructed with ape in R 3.6.1. TCRdb stores this immuneACCESS table with in-frame sequences only. Part of the clones is absent; in the studies checked, under half of the shortfall reflects unresolved V genes, and no reason is known for the rest. D and trimming were read from the DNA, whereas the V and J calls and clone size are those reported in that table. Present in this sample are 65,000 to 90,000 clones, about four fifths of which were seen just once. 10% to 13% of the sample is taken by the ten largest.

This sample was included in a study of vaccination effects on CD4 cells after COVID-19 (dated by TCRdb to 2022 to 2024). In terms of the full investigation: Two doses of either the BNT162b2 or the mRNA-1273 mRNA SARS-CoV-2 vaccine were administered to participants. In both COVID-19 convalescent patients and infection-naive vaccine recipients, the study compared SARS-CoV-2 spike-specific CD4+ TCR repertoires from before mRNA vaccination with those from after it. Altogether, 10 COVID-19 convalescent patients and several SARS-CoV-2-naive healthy vaccine recipients made up the full study. In the study, cultures from other donors were sequenced using the Oncomine TCR Beta short-read assay on an Illumina iSeq 100. Broader findings and caveats from the paper: The study was limited by a small number of convalescent patients, and early post-infection timepoints were lacking. Among healthy vaccine recipients, nearly all vaccine-induced clones were SARS-CoV-2 mono-reactive, and only 1 of 255 was cross-reactive with common cold coronaviruses. Clones induced by infection and clones induced by vaccination both contracted markedly at late timepoints after vaccination, which fits with T cell responses waning over time.

The input for sequencing was CD4+ T cells from PBMCs cultured with SARS-CoV-2 spike peptides, taken before COVID-19 vaccination. This specimen's cell subset or site label, interpreted: SARS-CoV-2 spike overlapping peptide pool stimulation. The chain uses TRBV5-1 and TRBJ2-7, with an unclear D gene assignment. This sequence originates from a human donor who received a COVID-19 vaccine. The sequenced DNA is TGCGCCAGCAGCATGAGTCCGGGCACCTACGAGCAGTACGTC. Its translation is CASSMSPGTYEQYV.